The 19 T cell receptor beta chains below were found in one sample sequenced in a study of T-cell memory formation after mild COVID-19. Each CDR3 protein is one row after TCRdb ran MiXCR on the 5' RACE reads. This sample has hundreds of thousands of distinct CDR3 sequences, with 20% found just once. The sequenced material came from PBMCs or a T cell subset sorted from them (not recorded which). Source of these receptors: an adult woman who had mild COVID-19 (a few samples of this study predate the infection). Cell type and time point are not known.

This clonotype was recorded a few times. The gene calls are TRBV9 and TRBJ2-7; D gene unclear. There are 14 residues in the CDR3. Germline V gene lookup returns CDR1 SGDLS and CDR2 YYNGEE. The ends were cut back, 3 bases at V and 5 bases at J, with 15 bases in the middle. The CDR3 DNA reads as TGTGCCAGCAGCGCAGGAACCACAAGTGACGAGCAGTACTTC. Its translation is CASSAGTTSDEQYF.

The chain uses TRBV7-9 and TRBJ2-1; the match to TRBD2 covers 8 bases. Germline CDR1 and CDR2: SEHNR and FQNEAQ (reference sequence). Losses at the gene ends were 6 bases for V and 7 bases for J; bases not matched to a gene: 17. The CDR3 contains 17 residues. The CDR3 sequence: CASRGGAGVGMQNEQFF. Here the CDR3 DNA reads TGTGCCAGCAGAGGCGGAGCGGGAGTAGGTATGCAGAATGAGCAGTTCTTC.

In its sample, this clonotype was seen a few times. The V call is TRBV12-3 or TRBV12-4, the J call TRBJ2-1; TRBD1 might be the D (5 bases). V lost 6 bases, J lost 5 bases, and 11 bases lay in between. The CDR3 spans 13 residues. CDR3 DNA: TGTGCCAGCAGACGGTCAGGGAACAATGAGCAGTTCTTC. It yields the protein CASRRSGNNEQFF.

The chain has TRBV7-9 and TRBJ1-2; 9 positions match TRBD1. V lost 4 bases, J lost 7 bases, and 4 bases stayed unmatched. The CDR3 runs 13 residues. Germline V lookup: CDR1 SEHNR, CDR2 FQNEAQ (reference sequence). CDR3 in amino acids: CASSSGQGIGYTF. The CDR3 nucleotides read TGTGCCAGCAGCTCAGGACAGGGGATTGGCTACACCTTC.

The rearrangement links TRBV20-1 to TRBJ2-7; D perhaps matches TRBD1 (5 bases). The germline V and J ends were trimmed by 4 bases and 3 bases, with 13 bases remaining between them. CDR3 length: 13 amino acids. Germline V CDR1 and CDR2: DFQATT, SNEGSKA (reference sequence). The chain's CDR3 is CSATRTLNYEQYF. CDR3 nucleotides: TGCAGTGCTACACGGACACTAAACTACGAGCAGTACTTC.

V and J are TRBV5-4 and TRBJ2-5; 9 nucleotides line up with TRBD2. The CDR3 is 15 amino acids. V lost 0 bases, J lost 7 bases, and 7 bases stayed unmatched. Germline V gives CDR1 SGHNT, CDR2 YYREEE (reference sequence). The CDR3 DNA reads TGTGCCAGCAGCTTGGCGACTAGCGGCACAGGGACCCAGTACTTC. It encodes CASSLATSGTGTQYF.

The V call is TRBV12-3 or TRBV12-4, the J call TRBJ2-1; maybe TRBD1 (6 bases). The CDR3 is 15 amino acids. V was pared by 3 bases and J by 3 bases, with 12 bases between. CDR3 bases: TGTGCCAGCAGTTTGACTCAGGGGTACTACAATGAGCAGTTCTTC. Translation: CASSLTQGYYNEQFF.

The gene calls are TRBV15 and TRBJ2-7; D not resolved. Trimming took off 0 bases at V and 7 bases at J, with 13 bases between the two ends. Germline values: CDR1 LNHNV, CDR2 YYDKDF (reference sequence). The CDR3 spans 14 residues. The CDR3 nucleotides are TGTGCCACCAGCAGAGATCAGAATTCTCTTGAGCAGTACGTC. This gives the protein CATSRDQNSLEQYV.

The V and J genes are TRBV18 and TRBJ1-4, with 9 bases fitting TRBD1. CDR1 KGHSH and CDR2 LQKENI come from the germline V gene. This CDR3 has 16 amino acids. Germline trimming cut 2 bases from V and 8 bases from J; bases unmatched to any gene: 9. The CDR3 region is CASSPTLTGGSEKLFF. The CDR3, as DNA: TGTGCCAGCTCACCAACTCTTACAGGGGGCAGCGAAAAACTGTTTTTT.

This clonotype has just one count. The V gene is TRBV7-9, the J gene TRBJ2-1; D remains unclear. The V end lost 5 bases, the J end lost 5 bases, and 7 bases lay between the germline ends. This CDR3 region has 12 residues. The germline CDR1 and CDR2 sequences are SEHNR and FQNEAQ (reference sequence). CDR3 bases: TGTGCCAGCAGCGTAGGTAACAATGAGCAGTTCTTC. Translation: CASSVGNNEQFF. Based on the CDR3 plus reference TRBV7-9 and TRBJ2-1, the full variable domain is DTGVSQNPRHKITKRGQNVTFRCDPISEHNRLYWYRQTLGQGPEFLTYFQNEAQLEKSRLLSDRFSAERPKGSFSTLEIQRTEQGDSAMYLCASSVGNNEQFFGPGTRLTVL.

V gene TRBV12-3 or TRBV12-4 combines with J gene TRBJ1-1; possible D gene TRBD1, 5 bases. Trimming shortened V by 5 bases and J by 4 bases, and 14 bases separated the two germline ends. The CDR3 extends over 14 amino acids. DNA for the CDR3: TGTGCCAGCAGTCCAGGGACTAAACGCACTGAAGCTTTCTTT. Translating it yields CASSPGTKRTEAFF.

The chain combines TRBV5-6 with TRBJ1-1; a weak D match, TRBD1 (6 bases). Trimming pared 3 bases from V and 8 bases from J, leaving 14 bases between. Looked up from germline, CDR1 is SGHDT and CDR2 is YYEEEE. The CDR3 consists of 13 residues. The DNA of the CDR3 is TGTGCCAGCAGCTCCGTGGACAGACCCGAAGCTTTCTTT. Translation: CASSSVDRPEAFF.

V gene TRBV6-1 combines with J gene TRBJ1-2, with D tentatively TRBD1 (6 bases). The CDR3 has 13 amino acids. Trimming removed 7 bases from V and 7 bases from J, with 16 bases in between. Germline V gene data show CDR1 as MNHNS and CDR2 as SASEGT. CDR3 nucleotide sequence: TGTGCCAGCATACTTGGGGGGGCGGGTGGCTACACCTTC. Amino acids: CASILGGAGGYTF.

The chain couples TRBV7-2 to TRBJ2-1, with TRBD2 matching 13 bases. V shed 1 base, J shed 7 bases, and the junction held 4 bases outside the gene matches. The CDR3 has 16 amino acids. CDR1 SGHTA and CDR2 FQGNSA come from the germline V gene. The CDR3 is CASSLVALAGGNEQFF. For the CDR3, the DNA is TGTGCCAGCAGCTTAGTGGCACTAGCGGGGGGGAATGAGCAGTTCTTC.

The table lists this clonotype with a few counts. One end of the junction varies from germline; a read error may be responsible. The chain joins TRBV12-3 or TRBV12-4 to TRBJ1-4, with D uncertain. The CDR3 has 14 residues. CDR3 coding DNA: TGTGCCAGCAGACCTACGAAAACTGATGAAAAACTGTTTTTT. It codes for CASRPTKTDEKLFF.

This clonotype was observed a few times. The chain uses TRBV29-1 and TRBJ1-1, with D tentatively TRBD1 (6 bases). Trimming cost V 7 bases and J 5 bases, with 17 bases left between them. Germline CDR1 and CDR2: SQVTM and ANQGSEA. The CDR3 covers 13 residues. In nucleotides, the CDR3 is TGCAGCGCCCAGGGGCAAGAAGGGACTGAAGCTTTCTTT. Translation: CSAQGQEGTEAFF.

This clonotype was observed at least ten times. The chain recombines TRBV7-2 with TRBJ2-1; the D gene could be TRBD1 or TRBD2 (5 bases each). Per germline, CDR1 SGHTA and CDR2 FQGNSA. CDR3 length: 12 amino acids. V was cut by 4 bases and J by 8 bases, with 9 bases left in between. CDR3 sequence reads: CASSSRGDEQFF. The CDR3, as DNA: TGTGCCAGCAGCTCCCGAGGGGATGAGCAGTTCTTC.

The chain recombines TRBV4-2 with TRBJ2-1, with 8 bases lining up with TRBD2. The V and J ends lost 1 base and 3 bases, in that order; junction bases with no gene match: 5. The CDR3 is 16 amino acids. Germline assignment: CDR1 LGHNA and CDR2 YNFKEQ. CDR3 bases: TGTGCCAGCAGCCAAGTAGCGGGGAGGGACTACAATGAGCAGTTCTTC. Protein: CASSQVAGRDYNEQFF.

This clonotype was counted only a few times. This chain connects TRBV5-1 to TRBJ2-1, with 11 bases lining up with TRBD2. CDR1 is SGHRS, CDR2 YFSETQ, per germline. The ends lost 4 bases at V and 9 bases at J; junction bases unmatched: 12. This CDR3 region has 16 residues. In DNA, the CDR3 is TGCGCCAGCAGCATGGCCGGGACTAGCGGAATCGGTGAGCAGTTCTTC. This sequence encodes CASSMAGTSGIGEQFF.